This TCR beta chain was captured by sequencing in a study of T cells in Graves' hyperthyroidism and ophthalmopathy (dated 2019 in TCRdb). In terms of the full investigation: Peripheral blood was sampled at the time of initial diagnosis, prior to any treatment. Whether ophthalmopathy could be predicted prospectively was tested in an independent validation cohort made up of approximately 19 hyperthyroidism patients plus 17 patients who later progressed to ophthalmopathy. To identify distinguishing TCR V-J signatures, a discovery cohort of 95 to 100 patients was used, comprising roughly 45 with Graves' ophthalmopathy and 57 with stable Graves' hyperthyroidism. In about 6 Graves' hyperthyroidism patients, the study also compared T-cell repertoires from thyroid tissue with T-cell repertoires from blood. The 100 or so discovery patients were randomly split 7:3 into training and test sets. Once sampling was done, hyperthyroidism patients were given methimazole at a starting dose of 30 mg daily, whereas ophthalmopathy patients were given high-dose intravenous methylprednisolone. According to the paper, TCR Vbeta CDR3 sequencing was carried out on some 130 peripheral blood samples, which came from some 41 ophthalmopathy, approximately 78 hyperthyroidism and around 17 progressor patients.

The TCR beta CDR3 regions were amplified from RNA transcripts. A first-round RT-PCR of the TCR CDR3 used the HTBI primer set with the Qiagen OneStep RT-PCR kit. A second multiplex PCR round built the libraries, followed by size selection and purification. Sequencing of the libraries was done on an Illumina HiSeq2000 using paired-end 100 bp reads. The original pipeline was this. SOAPnuke was used to process the raw data, removing reads that contained adapters or uncalled bases, had a mean Phred below 15, or lacked an exact match to the constant primer or identifier. COPE v1.2.5 was used to merge high-quality paired reads, and clonotypes were defined as unique nucleotide sequences. MiTCR v1.1 was used to align clonotypes to the IMGT TRBV, TRBD and TRBJ reference segments. Analysis was restricted to V-J combinations with a frequency above 0.0001, which covered roughly 99% of repertoires. The TCS score was defined as the ratio of F50 (clonal expansion) to E x V (chaos), calculated using BLOSUM62-based TCRdist between CDR3 peptides within each V-J. Welch's t-statistics and random forest reduced roughly 530 V-J features to 10 to 15, which were used in a naive Bayes classifier (R e1071). Through fastp at Q25 and MiXCR, TCRdb rebuilt clones from the public reads, retaining in-frame beta chains. Under each unique CDR3 protein, matching rows form one entry showing the most common genes and DNA. The V and J calls, along with clone size, are taken from TCRdb and not from the paper's own processing. This sample has about 500,000 distinct CDR3 sequences in its table, and 15% to 20% of those were observed once. Of the sample, approximately 15% is held by the ten largest clones.

Clipping removes 5 bases from V and 2 bases from J, with 7 as the unmatched junction base count. The CDR3 starts with the cysteine, ends with the phenylalanine, and has 15 residues. Just CDR3 DNA is preserved here, 45 bases in frame from base 1. From the germline V gene (reference sequence), CDR1 is SGHNT and CDR2 is YYREEE. Concerning this clonotype: The target of this receptor is not known. No base-level quality is on record; no much larger clone is a single base apart.

Ophthalmopathy patients had moderately to severely active disease, with a Clinical Activity Score of 3 or more, a NOSPECS grade of 4 or more, and a disease duration of less than 3 months. Any patient with an uncontrolled infection, another autoimmune disease, pregnancy or lactation was excluded. Diagnoses relied on clinical symptoms, serum thyroxine and TRAb, thyroid ultrasound and orbital computed tomography. PBMCs were isolated from about 10 ml of fresh peripheral blood by Ficoll-Paque density gradient centrifugation. Total RNA was extracted using Trizol reagent, and RNA quality was assessed on an Agilent 2100 Bioanalyzer. What the work shows at the level of the full study, not this receptor alone: During validation, the model predicted progression to ophthalmopathy a median of about 6.3 months ahead of onset, with around 71% sensitivity and 72% to 80% specificity. Most expanded thyroid clonotypes (frequency above 0.001) were also detected in blood, suggesting blood repertoires may reflect thyroid immune responses. Sample size was not statistically predetermined, and investigators were not blinded to group allocation. Ophthalmopathy was separated from stable hyperthyroidism by a 13 V-J signature model, with roughly 88% sensitivity and about 84% specificity obtained in cross-validation and 80%/75% obtained in testing.

The chain joins TRBV5-4 to TRBJ2-7, and TRBD2 aligns with 10 junction nucleotides. The sequencing input was blood. This clonotype was sampled from a woman aged 18-29 years with Graves' ophthalmopathy. The CDR3 in this case is CASSSEAGGPYEQYF. In nucleotides, the sequence is TGTGCCAGCAGTTCGGAAGCGGGGGGGCCCTACGAGCAGTACTTC.